This T cell receptor beta chain was sequenced for a study of cytomegalovirus exposure and HLA in healthy donors. Study summary: The platform used for the 120 or so validation repertoires matched that of the roughly 700 first-cohort repertoires, a later analysis reported.

General study findings and limits: The tendency of first-cohort TCR clusters to co-occur in the roughly 120 validation repertoires was the finding of a later analysis. Cytomegalovirus association was assigned to about 180 TCR beta chains.

Deletions cut 2 bases from V and 8 bases from J, with 15 bases between. The CDR3 length is 14 residues. Per the germline V gene, CDR1 is MNHNS and CDR2 is SASEGT. On this clone itself: What it binds is not known.

Clones were read by immunoSEQ multiplex PCR, and TCRdb kept only the in-frame ones, dropping some. The table records hundreds of thousands of clones, about 88% of them present only once. The sequenced sample was PBMCs. The chain has TRBV6-1 and TRBJ1-2; D gene ambiguous. The sequence was obtained from a man younger than 35 in good health and CMV-seropositive. The CDR3 DNA reads TGTGCCAGCAGTGAATATGGAGGGTCGGGCGGCTACACCTTC. Protein: CASSEYGGSGGYTF.